These T cell receptor beta chains were read from a single sample in a study of control samples from healthy donors and cancer patients. Clones were sequenced by immunoSEQ multiplex PCR, and TCRdb holds only the in-frame ones, with some missing. The sample contains tens of thousands of clones, approximately 90% of which appear only once. The sample was PBMCs. These receptors were obtained from a woman between 40 and 55 years old with lung cancer. The CDR3 runs from the conserved cysteine through the conserved F or W. D genes are given only for firm matches. The size field is filled for only some rows; it gives once, few, many or a size class.

v_gene	j_gene	d_gene	abundance	len	CDR3aa	CDR3nt
TRBV4-2	TRBJ2-3	TRBD2	few	18	CASSPGFWRGTSTDTQYF	TGTGCCAGCAGCCCCGGCTTTTGGCGGGGGACTAGCACAGATACGCAGTATTTT
TRBV2	TRBJ2-6	-	-	15	CASSVGGAGANVLTF	TGTGCCAGCAGTGTTGGGGGAGCTGGGGCCAACGTCCTGACTTTC
TRBV28	TRBJ2-5	-	-	17	CASRGQGPLGRQETQYF	TGTGCCAGCAGAGGTCAAGGTCCCCTAGGGCGGCAAGAGACCCAGTACTTC
TRBV7-2	TRBJ2-2	TRBD1	-	14	CASSLRQGAGELFF	TGTGCCAGCAGCTTAAGGCAGGGGGCCGGGGAGCTGTTTTTT
TRBV6-5	TRBJ2-1	TRBD2	-	11	CASNAGTREFF	TGTGCCAGCAATGCCGGGACTAGGGAGTTCTTC
TRBV7-9	TRBJ1-1	-	-	12	CASSSRYTEAFF	TGTGCCAGCAGCTCACGATATACTGAAGCTTTCTTT
TRBV3-1/TRBV3-2	TRBJ2-3	-	-	15	CASSRGASGADTQYF	TGTGCCAGCAGCCGGGGGGCCTCTGGAGCAGATACGCAGTATTTT
TRBV6-6	TRBJ2-3	TRBD2	-	15	CASSWAGGRTDTQYF	TGTGCCAGCAGCTGGGCGGGGGGGCGCACAGATACGCAGTATTTT
TRBV7-2	TRBJ2-7	TRBD2	-	15	CASSLAGGGGYEQYF	TGTGCCAGCAGCTTAGCAGGTGGGGGGGGTTACGAGCAGTACTTC
TRBV18	TRBJ2-5	-	-	12	CASSPTGETQYF	TGTGCCAGCTCACCTACCGGGGAGACCCAGTACTTC
TRBV5-4	TRBJ2-1	TRBD2	-	16	CASSFPLAGFINEQFF	TGTGCCAGCAGCTTCCCACTAGCGGGGTTTATCAATGAGCAGTTCTTC
TRBV4-1	TRBJ1-2	TRBD1	once	15	CASSHPGQGLYGYTF	TGCGCCAGCAGCCATCCGGGACAGGGCCTCTATGGCTACACCTTC